This TCR beta chain was recorded in a study of T cell responses to AZD1222 COVID-19 vaccine (TCRdb year 2021). Broadly, across the study: Because spike-specific TCR depth and breadth did not differ between the two schedules, AZD1222 recipients who got a second dose at roughly 4 weeks were pooled with those who got a second dose at roughly 12 weeks. TCR sequencing covered some 250 trial participants: around 210 given two doses of AZD1222 and 26 given two doses of MenACWY control vaccine. Trial participants were enrolled by age into subgroups of 18-55, 56-69 and 70-plus years, and approximately 150, 30 and 60 TCR-sequenced participants, respectively, were included in these subgroups. What the research found in general, with its limitations: Conclusions about previously exposed vaccinees were limited because only six or seven AZD1222 recipients were SARS-CoV-2 seropositive at baseline. Nearly half of unique spike-specific TCRs reportedly recognized epitopes outside regions mutated in the B.1.351 and B.1.1.7 variants. The 56-69-year group was small, and its depth increase did not reach significance, likely because of low power. CD4 TCRs associated with the vaccine covered the entire spike protein, and the dominant responses were in regions 160-218 and 743-854. Because no samples from the day 14 peak response were available, repertoires could be characterized only after the peak T cell response. After two AZD1222 doses, both the breadth and the depth of spike-specific TCRs were significantly higher than at day 0 and than in MenACWY recipients. Most participants were white British and females outnumbered males, and the authors suggested that clonal diversity may have been underestimated.

Deletion took 3 bases off V and 1 base off J, with a span of 9 bases between the germline ends. From the germline V gene, CDR1 is SGHNT and CDR2 is YENEEA. Taken from cysteine to phenylalanine, the CDR3 has 14 residues. Left in the record is the CDR3 DNA by itself, 42 bases read in frame from the first base. The CDR3 regions of human TCRbeta chains were analyzed by immunosequencing. In the source study's methods: TCRs in the repertoires were matched against a reference library of SARS-CoV-2-specific TCRs that had been generated with the MIRA antigen-specificity platform. Breadth meant the fraction of unique TCRs that were SARS-CoV-2-associated, whereas depth meant the fraction of total T cells that were SARS-CoV-2-associated. Using the MIRA data, each spike-specific TCR was mapped to the spike region that the TCR reacts to and placed in a CD4 or CD8 class. Log10-transformed breadth and depth values were compared by one-way ANOVA with Sidak's multiple comparisons tests. TCRdb obtained this table from immuneACCESS and retained in-frame rearrangements with V and J assigned. These tables miss some clones; where compared with another copy, unresolved V genes account for less than half of the shortfall, and the remainder is unexplained. The DNA was the basis for D and trimming; V, J and clone size are from that table. A total of more than 95,000 clones appear in this sample, approximately 88% of them only once. The ten top clones hold around 30% of the sample.

Read against the paper, the sample's time point label means: baseline before first vaccination. Vaccinee samples came from UK trials COV001 and COV002, including a single-blind randomized controlled phase 2/3 trial of AZD1222 (ChAdOx1 nCoV-19) in healthy adults. For TCRbeta chain sequencing, PBMC samples from trial participants were taken at day 0 and at day 28 after the second dose. Note on this clone: Its cognate antigen has yet to be identified. No base quality information exists; no much larger clone differs at one position.

The TCR sequence derives from an adult in good health. The chain is assembled from TRBV11-3 and TRBJ1-1, with the D gene uncertain. Sequencing was performed on peripheral blood, taken on day 0 of AZD1222 vaccination. In nucleotide form, the sequence is TGTGCCAGCAGCTTGGGTCAGACGAACACTGAAGCTTTCTTT. Translated, it gives CASSLGQTNTEAFF.